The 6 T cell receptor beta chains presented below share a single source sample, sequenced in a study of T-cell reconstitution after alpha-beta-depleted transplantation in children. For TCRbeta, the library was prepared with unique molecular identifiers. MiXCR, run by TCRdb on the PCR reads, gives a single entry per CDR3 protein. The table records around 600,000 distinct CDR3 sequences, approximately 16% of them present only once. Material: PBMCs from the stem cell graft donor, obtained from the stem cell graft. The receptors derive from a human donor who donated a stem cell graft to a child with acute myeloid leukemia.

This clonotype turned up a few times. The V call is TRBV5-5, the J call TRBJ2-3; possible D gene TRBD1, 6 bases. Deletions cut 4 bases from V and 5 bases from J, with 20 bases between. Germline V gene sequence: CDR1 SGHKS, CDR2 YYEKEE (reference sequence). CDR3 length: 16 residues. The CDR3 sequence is CASSLGQIPMEDTQYF. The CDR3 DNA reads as TGTGCCAGCAGCCTAGGACAGATACCGATGGAAGATACGCAGTATTTT. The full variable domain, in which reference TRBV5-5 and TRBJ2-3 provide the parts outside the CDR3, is DAGVTQSPTHLIKTRGQQVTLRCSPISGHKSVSWYQQVLGQGPQFIFQYYEKEERGRGNFPDRFSARQFPNYSSELNVNALLLGDSALYLCASSLGQIPMEDTQYFGPGTRLTVL.

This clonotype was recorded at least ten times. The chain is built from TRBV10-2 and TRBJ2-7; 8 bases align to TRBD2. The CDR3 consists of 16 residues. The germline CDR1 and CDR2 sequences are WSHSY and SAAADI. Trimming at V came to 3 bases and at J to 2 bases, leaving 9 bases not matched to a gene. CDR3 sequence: CASSDVGGGPTYEQYF. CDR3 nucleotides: TGCGCCAGCAGTGACGTCGGCGGGGGGCCCACCTACGAGCAGTACTTC.

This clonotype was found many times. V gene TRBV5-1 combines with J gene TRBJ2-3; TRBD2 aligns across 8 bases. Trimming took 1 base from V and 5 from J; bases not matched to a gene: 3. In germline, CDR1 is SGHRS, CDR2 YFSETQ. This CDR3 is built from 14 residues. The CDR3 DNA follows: TGCGCCAGCAGCTTGAGCGGGGGTCGAGATACGCAGTATTTT. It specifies CASSLSGGRDTQYF. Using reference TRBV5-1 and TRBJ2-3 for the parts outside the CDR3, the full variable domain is KAGVTQTPRYLIKTRGQQVTLSCSPISGHRSVSWYQQTPGQGLQFLFEYFSETQRNKGNFPGRFSGRQFSNSRSEMNVSTLELGDSALYLCASSLSGGRDTQYFGPGTRLTVL.

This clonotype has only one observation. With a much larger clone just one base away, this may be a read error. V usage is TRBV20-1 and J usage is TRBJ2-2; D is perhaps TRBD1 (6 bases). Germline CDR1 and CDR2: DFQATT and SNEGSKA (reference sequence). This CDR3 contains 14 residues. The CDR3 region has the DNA TGCAGTGCTAGAGGAATCAGGGGAACCGGGGAGCTGTATTTT. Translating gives CSARGIRGTGELYF.

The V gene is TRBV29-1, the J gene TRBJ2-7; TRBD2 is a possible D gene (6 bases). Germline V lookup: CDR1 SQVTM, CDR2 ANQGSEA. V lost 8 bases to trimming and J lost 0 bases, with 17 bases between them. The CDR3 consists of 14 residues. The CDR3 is CSILWGEPSYEQYF. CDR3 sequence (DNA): TGCAGCATTCTTTGGGGGGAACCCTCCTACGAGCAGTACTTC.

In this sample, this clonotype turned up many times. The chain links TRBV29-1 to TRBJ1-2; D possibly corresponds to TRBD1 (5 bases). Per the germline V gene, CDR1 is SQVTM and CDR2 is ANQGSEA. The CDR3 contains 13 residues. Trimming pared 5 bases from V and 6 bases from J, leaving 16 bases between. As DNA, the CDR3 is TGCAGCGTTCCGTCGGGGCCGAGAAATGGCTACACCTTC. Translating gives CSVPSGPRNGYTF.